What follows is one TCR beta chain and its context. The data were produced by immunoSEQ multiplex PCR, yet TCRdb's version contains in-frame clones alone and is incomplete. Among about 77,000 clones listed, approximately 81% were seen once. The data originate from a study of OX40 agonist ivuxolimab in advanced cancers. The TCR originated in an adult with an advanced solid tumor such as melanoma, head and neck, liver or kidney cancer. Sequenced material: CD4+ or CD8+ T cells sorted from blood, taken in a trial of the OX40 agonist ivuxolimab.

The CDR3 loop reads CASSPTSGSEDTQYF. DNA of the CDR3: TGTGCCAGCAGCCCGACTAGCGGGAGTGAAGATACGCAGTATTTT. The V gene is TRBV7-7, the J gene TRBJ2-3; 12 bases map to TRBD2. Germline V gene sequence: CDR1 SSHAT, CDR2 FNYEAQ (reference sequence). The V segment lost 5 bases and the J segment 5 bases; nucleotides outside the gene matches: 5. CDR3 length equals 15 residues.